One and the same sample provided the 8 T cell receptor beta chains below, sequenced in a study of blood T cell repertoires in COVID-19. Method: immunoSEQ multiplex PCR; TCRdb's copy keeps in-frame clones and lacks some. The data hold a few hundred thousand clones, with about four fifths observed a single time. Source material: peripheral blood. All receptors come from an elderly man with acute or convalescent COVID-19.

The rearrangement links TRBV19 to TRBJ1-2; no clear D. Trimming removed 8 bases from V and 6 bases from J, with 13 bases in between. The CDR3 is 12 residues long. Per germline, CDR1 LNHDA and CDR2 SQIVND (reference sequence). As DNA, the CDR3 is TGTGCCAGTGGGGATCGGGAAGATGGCTACACCTTC. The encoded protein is CASGDREDGYTF. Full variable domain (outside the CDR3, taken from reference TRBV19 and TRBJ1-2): DGGITQSPKYLFRKEGQNVTLSCEQNLNHDAMYWYRQDPGQGLRLIYYSQIVNDFQKGDIAEGYSVSREKKESFPLTVTSAQKNPTAFYLCASGDREDGYTFGSGTRLTVV.

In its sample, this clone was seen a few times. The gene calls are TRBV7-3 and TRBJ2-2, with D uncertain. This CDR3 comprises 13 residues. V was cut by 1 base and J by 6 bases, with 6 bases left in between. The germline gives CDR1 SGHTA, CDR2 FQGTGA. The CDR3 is CASSLSASGELFF. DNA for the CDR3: TGTGCCAGCAGCTTAAGTGCGTCCGGGGAGCTGTTTTTT.

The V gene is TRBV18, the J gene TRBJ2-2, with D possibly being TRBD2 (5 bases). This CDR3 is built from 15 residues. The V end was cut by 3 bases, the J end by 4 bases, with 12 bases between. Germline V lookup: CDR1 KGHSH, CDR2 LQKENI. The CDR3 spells CASSPFRTGTGELFF. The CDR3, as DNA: TGTGCCAGCTCACCTTTTCGGACTGGCACCGGGGAGCTGTTTTTT.

CDR3 residues: CASSQEPGLAGELFF. The DNA for the CDR3 is TGCGCCAGCAGCCAGGAGCCGGGACTAGCCGGGGAGCTGTTTTTT. The genes are TRBV4-1 and TRBJ2-2; 8 bases align to TRBD2. CDR1 MGHRA and CDR2 YSYEKL come from the germline V gene. There are 15 residues in the CDR3. J gave up 6 bases and V 3 bases, and 6 bases lay outside the gene matches.

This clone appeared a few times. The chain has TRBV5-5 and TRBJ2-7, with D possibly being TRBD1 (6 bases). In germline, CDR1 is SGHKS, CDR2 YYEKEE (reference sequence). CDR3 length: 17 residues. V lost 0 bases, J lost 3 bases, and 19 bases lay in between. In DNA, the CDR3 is TGTGCCAGCAGCTTGGCCAGGACAGCCTCTGACTACTACGAGCAGTACTTC. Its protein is CASSLARTASDYYEQYF.

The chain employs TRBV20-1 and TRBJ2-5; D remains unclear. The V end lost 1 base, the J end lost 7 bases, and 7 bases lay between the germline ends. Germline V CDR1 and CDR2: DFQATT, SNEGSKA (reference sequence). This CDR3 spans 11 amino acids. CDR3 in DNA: TGCAGTGCTAGAGTACCGGGGACCCAGTACTTC. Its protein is CSARVPGTQYF.

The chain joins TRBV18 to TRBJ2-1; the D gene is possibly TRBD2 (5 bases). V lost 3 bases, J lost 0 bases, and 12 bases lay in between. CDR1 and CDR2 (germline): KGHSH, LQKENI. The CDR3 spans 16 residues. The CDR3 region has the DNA TGTGCCAGCTCACCCCCTTTAGCGAGCTCCTACAATGAGCAGTTCTTC. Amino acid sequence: CASSPPLASSYNEQFF. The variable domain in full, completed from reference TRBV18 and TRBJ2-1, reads NAGVMQNPRHLVRRRGQEARLRCSPMKGHSHVYWYRQLPEEGLKFMVYLQKENIIDESGMPKERFSAEFPKEGPSILRIQQVVRGDSAAYFCASSPPLASSYNEQFFGPGTRLTVL.

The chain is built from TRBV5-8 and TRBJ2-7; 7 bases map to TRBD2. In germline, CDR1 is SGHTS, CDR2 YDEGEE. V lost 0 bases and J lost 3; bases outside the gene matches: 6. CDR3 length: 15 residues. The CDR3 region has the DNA TGTGCCAGCAGCTTGGGACTAGTAGCGGGCTACGAGCAGTACTTC. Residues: CASSLGLVAGYEQYF. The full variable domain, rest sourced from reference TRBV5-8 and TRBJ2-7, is EAGVTQSPTHLIKTRGQQATLRCSPISGHTSVYWYQQALGLGLQFLLWYDEGEERNRGNFPPRFSGRQFPNYSSELNVNALELEDSALYLCASSLGLVAGYEQYFGPGTRLTVT.